Listed below are T cell receptor beta chains from one sample, sequenced in a study of B cell selection in AIRE deficiency. Data came from immunoSEQ multiplex PCR; TCRdb stores just in-frame clones and leaves some out. The sample includes about 27,000 clones, over 95% of them seen just once. Sequenced material: CD4+CD127+ conventional T cells sorted from PBMCs. The source of these receptors is a human donor in good health. CDR3s include the opening cysteine and the closing phenylalanine or tryptophan. The D gene is left open where the match is weak. Clone size, where shown, is once, few, many, or a class for clones that have expanded.

clone_size | j_call | v_call | d_call | cdr3_nt | cdr3_aa
- | TRBJ2-1 | TRBV9 | - | TGTGCCAGCAGCGTAGGACAGCTCAATGAGCAGTTCTTC | CASSVGQLNEQFF
once | TRBJ1-3 | TRBV7-2 | - | TGTGCCAGCAGCTTACCAGGGAATGGAAACACCATATATTTT | CASSLPGNGNTIYF
- | TRBJ1-2 | TRBV6-1 | - | TGTGCCAGCAGTGAAGCGCTTCACAGGGACTATGGCTACACCTTC | CASSEALHRDYGYTF
- | TRBJ1-1 | TRBV18 | - | TGTGCCAGCTCTCCCACTCAGAGGGCCATGAACACTGAAGCTTTCTTT | CASSPTQRAMNTEAFF
- | TRBJ2-1 | TRBV18 | - | TGTGCCAGCTCGCCAGATTACAATGAGCAGTTCTTC | CASSPDYNEQFF
few | TRBJ2-2 | TRBV11-1 | TRBD1 | TGTGCCAGCAGCTTAGGGACAGGGTTCGGCGGGGAGCTGTTTTTT | CASSLGTGFGGELFF
- | TRBJ2-1 | TRBV6-6 | - | TGTGCCAGCAGGAAAACAGACGACAATGAGCAGTTCTTC | CASRKTDDNEQFF
- | TRBJ1-2 | TRBV30 | - | TGTGCCCCCGGACAGTCGGGGTATGGCTACACCTTC | CAPGQSGYGYTF
- | TRBJ2-1 | TRBV15 | - | TGTGCCACCAGCAGAGTGGGGGACAATGAGCAGTTCTTC | CATSRVGDNEQFF
- | TRBJ2-3 | TRBV5-1 | TRBD2 | TGCGCCAGCAGACCGGGCGGGGGGCCGGGCACAGATACGCAGTATTTT | CASRPGGGPGTDTQYF
- | TRBJ2-5 | TRBV14 | TRBD1 | TGTGCCAGCAGCCCAAGAAGTTCGGGGGACAGGGAAACGCGGGAGACCCAGTACTTC | CASSPRSSGDRETRETQYF
- | TRBJ1-2 | TRBV11-2 | TRBD1 | TGTGCCAGCAGCTCACCCCGGGCGGGACAGGCCAGTAACTATGGCTACACCTTC | CASSSPRAGQASNYGYTF
- | TRBJ2-1 | TRBV11-3 | - | TGTGCCAGCAGCTTACAGGGGAGGGATGAGCAGTTCTTC | CASSLQGRDEQFF
- | TRBJ1-2 | TRBV2 | TRBD1 | TGTGCCAGCAGCGAGTTCCCGGGACAGGGTGGGCGCTACACCTTC | CASSEFPGQGGRYTF
- | TRBJ1-2 | TRBV19 | TRBD1 | TGTGCCAGTATCCGCGGCGGACAGGGCGGGTATGGCTACACCTTC | CASIRGGQGGYGYTF
- | TRBJ2-2 | TRBV7-9 | - | TGTGCCAGCAACCAACAGCAACCGGGGGAGCTGTTTTTT | CASNQQQPGELFF
- | TRBJ1-2 | TRBV5-1 | - | TGCGCCAGCAGCTTGGTTTCAGGCCCGACTAACTATGGCTACACCTTC | CASSLVSGPTNYGYTF
- | TRBJ1-1 | TRBV7-3 | TRBD1 | TGTGCCAGCAGCCCAGCAGGGGGCTTGAACACTGAAGCTTTCTTT | CASSPAGGLNTEAFF
- | TRBJ2-7 | TRBV18 | TRBD2 | TGTGCCAGCTCACCACCACTAGCGGGAGCTTACGAGCAGTACTTC | CASSPPLAGAYEQYF
- | TRBJ1-6 | TRBV25-1 | TRBD1 | TGTGCCAGCAGTGACTCGTCTCCACCGGGACAGGGAAATTCACCCCTCCACTTT | CASSDSSPPGQGNSPLHF
- | TRBJ1-1 | TRBV6-6 | - | TGTGCCAGCAGTTACTCGACACGGCAGCACACTGAAGCTTTCTTT | CASSYSTRQHTEAFF
- | TRBJ2-7 | TRBV15 | - | TGTGCCACCAGCAGAGTGGGCGGAAGCTCCTACGAGCAGTACTTC | CATSRVGGSSYEQYF
- | TRBJ1-4 | TRBV6-5 | - | TGTGCCAGCAGTCCGACGGGGAGTTGGAATGAAAAACTGTTTTTT | CASSPTGSWNEKLFF
- | TRBJ2-7 | TRBV18 | TRBD1 | TGTGCCAGCTCACCTGGACAGGGTTCCTACGAGCAGTACTTC | CASSPGQGSYEQYF
- | TRBJ2-2 | TRBV7-2 | TRBD2 | TGTGCCAGCAGCTTACTAGCGGGGGACACCGGGGAGCTGTTTTTT | CASSLLAGDTGELFF
- | TRBJ2-1 | TRBV7-9 | TRBD2 | TGTGCCAGCAGCGGGACTAGAAGCTCCTACAATGAGCAGTTCTTC | CASSGTRSSYNEQFF
- | TRBJ1-1 | TRBV4-2 | TRBD1 | TGTGCCAGCAGCCATGACAGGGTGTTAGTAACTGAAGCTTTCTTT | CASSHDRVLVTEAFF
- | TRBJ2-7 | TRBV7-8 | - | TGTGCCAGCAGCCCCCGGACGGGTGGGCAGTACTTC | CASSPRTGGQYF
- | TRBJ1-1 | TRBV4-2 | - | TGTGCCAGCAGTATTCAGGGGATGAACACTGAAGCTTTCTTT | CASSIQGMNTEAFF
- | TRBJ2-1 | TRBV5-4 | - | TGTGCCAGCAGCTTGGAAGGCGATGAGCAGTTCTTC | CASSLEGDEQFF
- | TRBJ2-1 | TRBV18 | TRBD1 | TGTGCCAGCTCACCCCCCCAGAGGGGGCTCTACAATGAGCAGTTCTTC | CASSPPQRGLYNEQFF
once | TRBJ1-2 | TRBV6-5 | TRBD1 | TGTGCCAGCAGAGAGACAGGGGGCCTTGGCTACACCTTC | CASRETGGLGYTF
once | TRBJ2-5 | TRBV6-5 | TRBD1 | TGTGCCAGCAGTGCCGACAGGGGGGAGACCCAGTACTTC | CASSADRGETQYF
- | TRBJ1-1 | TRBV6-6 | - | TGTGCCAGCAGTTACTCGAATCCCAAACAAGCTTTCTTT | CASSYSNPKQAFF
once | TRBJ1-2 | TRBV5-1 | - | TGCGCCAGCAGCCCGGAAACGGCGGGAGAGGGTGGCTACACCTTC | CASSPETAGEGGYTF
- | TRBJ2-7 | TRBV11-3 | - | TGTGCCAGCAGCTTAGGGATGTCCCAAGCCTACGAGCAGTACTTC | CASSLGMSQAYEQYF
- | TRBJ1-1 | TRBV30 | - | TGTGCCTGGAGCAAGGGGAGGGAGACTGAAGCTTTCTTT | CAWSKGRETEAFF
- | TRBJ2-7 | TRBV4-2 | - | TGTGCCAGCAGCCCAACCGGCGGGGCCGCGCCCGGAGAGCAGTACTTC | CASSPTGGAAPGEQYF
few | TRBJ2-4 | TRBV28 | - | TGTGCCAGCAGTTCCCTGGTAGGGCAAAACATTCAGTACTTC | CASSSLVGQNIQYF
once | TRBJ2-7 | TRBV11-3 | TRBD2 | TGTGCCAGCAGCTTAGATGGACTAGCCTCCTACGAGCAGTACTTC | CASSLDGLASYEQYF
- | TRBJ2-1 | TRBV6-5 | - | TGTGCCAGCAGTTCCTTGACTAGTTCCGCGTACAATGAGCAGTTCTTC | CASSSLTSSAYNEQFF
- | TRBJ2-7 | TRBV12-5 | - | TGTGCTAGTGGTTTGAACCGACAGCGCCCATACTTC | CASGLNRQRPYF
- | TRBJ2-5 | TRBV28 | TRBD2 | TGTGCCAGCAGTCCGCTAGCGGGAGGAAGGAGGGAGACCCAGTACTTC | CASSPLAGGRRETQYF
- | TRBJ1-2 | TRBV19 | - | TGTGCCAGTAGTCAAAATCGGCAGGCCTATGGCTACACCTTC | CASSQNRQAYGYTF
- | TRBJ1-2 | TRBV2 | TRBD1 | TGTGCCAGCACCTGGATGGCAGGGGGCGGTGGCTACACCTTC | CASTWMAGGGGYTF